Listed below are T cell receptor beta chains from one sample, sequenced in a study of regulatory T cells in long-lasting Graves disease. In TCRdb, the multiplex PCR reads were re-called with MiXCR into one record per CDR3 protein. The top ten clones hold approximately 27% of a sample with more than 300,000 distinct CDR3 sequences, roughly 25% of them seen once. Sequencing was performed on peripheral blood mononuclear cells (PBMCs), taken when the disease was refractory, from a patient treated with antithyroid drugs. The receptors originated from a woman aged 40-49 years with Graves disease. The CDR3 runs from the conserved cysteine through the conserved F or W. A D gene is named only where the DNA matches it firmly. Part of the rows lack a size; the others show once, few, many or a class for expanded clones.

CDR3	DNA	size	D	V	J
CASSYGQSNTDTQYF	TGTGCCAGCAGTTACGGACAGAGTAACACAGATACGCAGTATTTT	-	-	TRBV27	TRBJ2-3
CASSVIGGLGANVPTF	TGTGCCAGCAGTGTCATTGGGGGGTTGGGGGCCAACGTCCCGACTTTC	few	-	TRBV2	TRBJ2-6
CASRYLKGQGPTQYYYEQYF	TGTGCCAGCCGTTACCTAAAGGGACAGGGACCTACCCAATACTACTACGAGCAGTACTTC	many	TRBD1	TRBV28	TRBJ2-7
CASSVVWFANTGELFF	TGTGCCAGCAGCGTAGTCTGGTTTGCGAACACCGGGGAGCTGTTTTTT	once	-	TRBV9	TRBJ2-2
CASSYSDTQYF	TGTGCCAGCAGTTACTCAGATACGCAGTATTTT	few	-	TRBV6-6	TRBJ2-3
CASSLDPRRGYEQYF	TGTGCCAGCAGCTTGGACCCCAGGAGGGGTTACGAGCAGTACTTC	many	-	TRBV5-5	TRBJ2-7
CASSYDINSGNTIYF	TGTGCCAGCAGTTACGACATCAACTCTGGAAACACCATATATTTT	few	-	TRBV6-5	TRBJ1-3
CASSKGANSNQPQHF	TGTGCCAGTAGTAAGGGCGCAAATAGCAATCAGCCCCAGCATTTT	-	-	TRBV19	TRBJ1-5
CASSYNGPSNTGELFF	TGTGCCAGCTCATACAACGGGCCCTCGAACACCGGGGAGCTGTTTTTT	-	-	TRBV18	TRBJ2-2
CASRPGQSYEQYF	TGTGCCAGTAGACCGGGACAGAGCTACGAGCAGTACTTC	-	TRBD1	TRBV19	TRBJ2-7
CASSDIGGGDHEQYF	TGTGCCAGCAGTGATATAGGCGGAGGGGACCACGAGCAGTACTTC	many	-	TRBV27	TRBJ2-7
CSVEGLEGAFF	TGCAGCGTTGAAGGTCTCGAGGGAGCTTTCTTT	few	-	TRBV29-1	TRBJ1-1
CASSPRPRDSLNSPLHF	TGTGCCAGCAGCCCCCGCCCCCGGGACAGCCTGAATTCACCCCTCCACTTT	-	TRBD1	TRBV7-2	TRBJ1-6
CATSRDRGAYEQYF	TGTGCCACCAGCAGGGACAGGGGAGCCTACGAGCAGTACTTC	few	TRBD1	TRBV15	TRBJ2-7
CASSVGGYPNTGELFF	TGTGCCAGTAGTGTGGGAGGGTACCCGAACACCGGGGAGCTGTTTTTT	-	TRBD2	TRBV19	TRBJ2-2
CASRGGGAGELFF	TGTGCCAGCAGGGGAGGAGGCGCCGGGGAGCTGTTTTTT	few	-	TRBV2	TRBJ2-2
CASSLDGPHSTRGQYF	TGCGCCAGCAGCTTGGACGGACCCCACTCTACTAGGGGGCAGTACTTC	many	-	TRBV5-1	TRBJ2-7
CASNYRTDTGELFF	TGTGCCAGCAATTATCGGACAGACACCGGGGAGCTGTTTTTT	-	-	TRBV3-1	TRBJ2-2
CASSPGQGKQGHGYTF	TGTGCCAGCAGTCCAGGACAGGGAAAACAGGGCCATGGCTACACCTTC	many	TRBD1	TRBV12-3/TRBV12-4	TRBJ1-2
CASSRRLSRDRGAETQYF	TGTGCCAGCAGCCGCCGACTCTCCCGGGACAGGGGAGCGGAGACCCAGTACTTC	many	TRBD1	TRBV11-2	TRBJ2-5
CSALKYTRGLNYGYTF	TGCAGTGCCCTAAAATATACACGTGGCCTCAACTATGGCTACACCTTC	-	-	TRBV20-1	TRBJ1-2
CASSQDQFSWVGGEQYF	TGTGCCAGCAGCCAAGACCAATTTTCGTGGGTAGGGGGTGAGCAGTACTTC	few	-	TRBV14	TRBJ2-7
CASSPGKKAQYF	TGTGCCAGCAGTCCAGGGAAAAAGGCCCAGTACTTC	few	-	TRBV28	TRBJ2-5
CASSPFQGFSNQPQHF	TGTGCCAGCAGCCCTTTCCAGGGATTTAGCAATCAGCCCCAGCATTTT	-	-	TRBV5-8	TRBJ1-5
CASSPRTSGMGETQYF	TGTGCCAGCAGCCCGAGGACTAGCGGGATGGGAGAGACCCAGTACTTC	many	TRBD2	TRBV7-8	TRBJ2-5